These 21 T cell receptor beta chains share one sample of origin, sequenced in a study of OX40 agonist ivuxolimab in advanced cancers. The protocol was immunoSEQ multiplex PCR, while the TCRdb copy is restricted to in-frame clones and leaves out a portion. The sample contains fewer than 70,000 clones, more than 65% of which appear only once. This material consisted of CD4+ or CD8+ T cells sorted from blood, taken in a trial of the OX40 agonist ivuxolimab. The receptors originated from an adult with an advanced solid tumor such as melanoma, head and neck, liver or kidney cancer.

The rearrangement uses TRBV6-6 and TRBJ1-3; perhaps TRBD1 as D (5 bases). Trimming took off 2 bases at V and 2 bases at J, with 13 bases between the two ends. Germline V gene sequence: CDR1 MNHNY, CDR2 SVGAGI (reference sequence). The CDR3 has 16 amino acids. CDR3 region: CASSYGRGGTGNTIYF. Written as DNA, the CDR3 is TGTGCCAGCAGTTACGGTCGGGGGGGAACTGGAAACACCATATATTTT.

The gene calls are TRBV9 and TRBJ1-1; D is perhaps TRBD1 (5 bases). CDR3 length: 15 residues. From germline, CDR1 is SGDLS and CDR2 YYNGEE. Trimming left V 0 bases short and J 0 bases short, with 9 bases between. CDR3 bases: TGTGCCAGCAGCGTAGGGGGGAACTTGAACACTGAAGCTTTCTTT. Its protein product is CASSVGGNLNTEAFF.

This clone was recorded a few times. Distinct nucleotide sequences in the sample also encode this CDR3. The V gene is TRBV29-1, the J gene TRBJ1-1; unclear D gene. The CDR3 runs to 11 residues. V gave up 4 bases and J gave up 5 bases, with 8 bases separating them. The V gene's germline CDR1 is SQVTM and CDR2 ANQGSEA. CDR3 DNA sequence: TGCAGCGTTGGAGGATATACTGAAGCTTTCTTT. Protein sequence: CSVGGYTEAFF.

This chain uses TRBV9 with TRBJ2-3, with a weak D call TRBD1 (5 bases). There are 15 residues in the CDR3. The V and J ends lost 1 base and 0 bases respectively, with 9 bases between them. Looked up from germline, CDR1 is SGDLS and CDR2 is YYNGEE. The CDR3 DNA reads as TGTGCCAGCAGCGTACGTGCAGGGAGCACAGATACGCAGTATTTT. It yields the protein CASSVRAGSTDTQYF.

This rearrangement joins TRBV2 to TRBJ2-7, with a possible D match to TRBD1 (6 bases). Germline CDR1 SNHLY, CDR2 FYNNEI. The CDR3 runs 13 residues. With 6 bases removed from V and 5 bases from J, the gap between germline ends came to 14 bases. CDR3 sequence reads: CASRLQGVHEQYF. CDR3 DNA: TGTGCCAGCAGATTACAGGGTGTCCACGAGCAGTACTTC.

This clone has a handful of counts. The gene calls are TRBV2 and TRBJ1-1; D might be TRBD1 (5 bases). V dropped 5 bases and J dropped 6 bases, with 19 bases sitting between them. CDR3 length equals 15 residues. Germline V CDR1 and CDR2: SNHLY, FYNNEI. CDR3 bases: TGTGCCAGCAGTAGTACCTTGGGTTCGGGGGCTGAAGCTTTCTTT. Residues: CASSSTLGSGAEAFF.

The chain couples TRBV7-9 to TRBJ2-5; maybe TRBD1 (5 bases). The CDR3 runs 11 residues. Germline CDR1 reads SEHNR; CDR2 reads FQNEAQ (reference sequence). Trimming took 1 base from V and 13 from J, leaving 10 bases between them. This CDR3 is CASSLGQGSYF. DNA of the CDR3: TGTGCCAGCAGCTTAGGGCAGGGCTCGTACTTC.

CDR3 DNA sequence: TGTGCCAGCAGCTCGTCCCCGGGACAGGGGGATCCCTTTGGAAACACCATATATTTT. Encoded protein: CASSSSPGQGDPFGNTIYF. The V gene is TRBV5-6, the J gene TRBJ1-3, with TRBD1 matching 11 bases. The CDR3 sequence is 19 residues long. The J segment lost 3 bases and the V segment lost 3 bases, leaving 14 bases of the junction unmatched. The germline V gene encodes CDR1 SGHDT and CDR2 YYEEEE.

This rearrangement joins TRBV6-6 to TRBJ2-1; D not resolved. The CDR3 loop spans 11 amino acids. CDR1 and CDR2 (germline): MNHNY, SVGAGI (reference sequence). V was pared by 5 bases and J by 6 bases, with 5 bases between. DNA of the CDR3: TGTGCCAGCAGTGGGCTCAATGAGCAGTTCTTC. This codes for CASSGLNEQFF.

The chain links TRBV19 to TRBJ2-6, with D tentatively TRBD1 (5 bases). CDR1 and CDR2 (germline): LNHDA, SQIVND (reference sequence). This CDR3 is built from 15 residues. The V and J ends lost 6 bases and 0 bases respectively, with 9 bases between them. The CDR3 DNA reads TGTGCCAGTAGGGGAACAGGCTCTGGGGCCAACGTCCTGACTTTC. Amino acids: CASRGTGSGANVLTF. The whole variable domain, filled in from reference TRBV19 and TRBJ2-6, reads DGGITQSPKYLFRKEGQNVTLSCEQNLNHDAMYWYRQDPGQGLRLIYYSQIVNDFQKGDIAEGYSVSREKKESFPLTVTSAQKNPTAFYLCASRGTGSGANVLTFGAGSRLTVL.

V usage is TRBV6-5 and J usage is TRBJ1-1, with TRBD1 as a possible D gene (5 bases). CDR1 is MNHEY and CDR2 is SVGAGI in the germline V gene. This CDR3 comprises 13 residues. The ends were cut back, 2 bases at V and 6 bases at J, with 10 bases in the middle. The CDR3 protein is CASSYPQGSEAFF. The CDR3 DNA sequence: TGTGCCAGCAGTTACCCCCAGGGTTCTGAAGCTTTCTTT.

This chain links TRBV2 with TRBJ1-2, with 9 bases that match TRBD1. The CDR3 length is 12 residues. Germline CDR1 SNHLY, CDR2 FYNNEI. After removal of 11 bases from V and 6 bases from J, the junction contained 7 bases not matched to a gene. In DNA, the CDR3 is TGTGCCGGGAACAGGGGGCTGGATGGCTACACCTTC. Amino acids: CAGNRGLDGYTF.

This chain uses TRBV1 with TRBJ1-2; TRBD1, the D gene given by the table, was not confirmed from the DNA. TRBV1 is a documented pseudogene. The CDR3 is 16 amino acids. The CDR3 loop is CTSTDLKPGARNGYTF. The CDR3 DNA sequence: TGCACCAGCACTGACCTTAAACCAGGGGCGAGGAATGGCTACACCTTC.

The chain carries TRBV19 and TRBJ1-1; weak D call: TRBD1 (5 bases). Germline assignment: CDR1 LNHDA and CDR2 SQIVND (reference sequence). V was cut by 7 bases and J by 6 bases, with 24 bases left in between. CDR3 length: 16 residues. CDR3: CASTPKTPGSGAEAFF. The CDR3 DNA reads as TGTGCCAGTACCCCCAAGACCCCAGGGTCGGGGGCTGAAGCTTTCTTT. Based on the CDR3 plus reference TRBV19 and TRBJ1-1, the full variable domain is DGGITQSPKYLFRKEGQNVTLSCEQNLNHDAMYWYRQDPGQGLRLIYYSQIVNDFQKGDIAEGYSVSREKKESFPLTVTSAQKNPTAFYLCASTPKTPGSGAEAFFGQGTRLTVV.

This chain joins TRBV7-9 and TRBJ2-3; possible D gene TRBD1, 6 bases. The CDR3 has 16 amino acids. Trimming left V 5 bases short and J 0 bases short, with 15 bases between. Germline V gene lookup returns CDR1 SEHNR and CDR2 FQNEAQ (reference sequence). The CDR3 region has the DNA TGTGCCAGCAGCCCCAGACAGGACTCTAGCACAGATACGCAGTATTTT. This codes for CASSPRQDSSTDTQYF.

This rearrangement joins TRBV15 to TRBJ1-1, with D unresolved. Germline CDR1 LNHNV, CDR2 YYDKDF (reference sequence). The CDR3 contains 13 residues. V gave up 3 bases and J gave up 1 base, with 6 bases separating them. The CDR3 DNA reads TGTGCCACCAGCAGCCACAGGAACACTGAAGCTTTCTTT. This codes for CATSSHRNTEAFF. The entire variable domain, with the rest obtained from reference TRBV15 and TRBJ1-1, is as follows: DAMVIQNPRYQVTQFGKPVTLSCSQTLNHNVMYWYQQKSSQAPKLLFHYYDKDFNNEADTPDNFQSRRPNTSFCFLDIRSPGLGDTAMYLCATSSHRNTEAFFGQGTRLTVV.

This chain uses TRBV10-3 with TRBJ1-2; 7 positions agree with TRBD1. The CDR3 has 17 amino acids. Germline values: CDR1 ENHRY, CDR2 SYGVKD. Losses at the gene ends were 6 bases for V and 2 bases for J; bases not matched to a gene: 15. CDR3 DNA: TGTGCCATCAGACAAGGGGGTTTGGAGGGGGCCAACTATGGCTACACCTTC. Translating it yields CAIRQGGLEGANYGYTF.

The chain combines TRBV9 with TRBJ1-1, with D maybe TRBD1 (5 bases). Trimming stripped 2 bases from V and 1 base from J, with 9 bases between. Germline V gives CDR1 SGDLS, CDR2 YYNGEE. CDR3 length: 14 amino acids. CDR3 loop: CASSVQGGNTEAFF. The CDR3 region has the DNA TGTGCCAGCAGCGTCCAGGGTGGGAACACTGAAGCTTTCTTT.

V is TRBV28 and J is TRBJ1-2, with D perhaps TRBD1 (6 bases). The germline V and J ends were trimmed by 3 bases and 8 bases, with 13 bases remaining between them. Germline lookup yields CDR1 MDHEN and CDR2 SYDVKM. This CDR3 region has 13 residues. The CDR3 DNA reads as TGTGCCAGCAGTTTCTGGGGGGCGCCCGGCTACACCTTC. Amino acids: CASSFWGAPGYTF.

This CDR3 reads CASSFLRGSSYNEQFF. The CDR3 DNA is TGTGCCAGCAGTTTCCTGCGGGGGAGCTCCTACAATGAGCAGTTCTTC. J is TRBJ2-1 and V is TRBV27, with TRBD2 matching over 7 bases. V shed 3 bases, J shed 0 bases, and the junction held 5 bases outside the gene matches. The CDR3 is made up of 16 amino acids. CDR1 MNHEY and CDR2 SMNVEV come from the germline V gene (reference sequence).

This chain uses TRBV12-5 with TRBJ1-1, with unresolved D. Trimming left V 7 bases short and J 1 base short, with 16 bases between. This CDR3 is built from 15 residues. Germline CDR1 reads LGHNT; CDR2 reads FRNRAP. CDR3 region: CASVGSLYANTEAFF. The DNA of the CDR3 is TGTGCTAGTGTCGGCTCACTCTACGCGAACACTGAAGCTTTCTTT.